One sample yielded the 24 T cell receptor beta chains listed below, sequenced in a study of blood T cell repertoires in COVID-19 (dated by TCRdb to the early 2020s). Libraries were constructed by the immunoSEQ multiplex PCR assay. TCRdb carries this immuneACCESS record with in-frame sequences only. Its versions omit some clonotypes, under half of them owing to an unresolved V gene in the studies checked, with the rest unexplained. In this sample the table shows roughly 340,000 clones, about 89% of which occur a single time. Jointly, the top ten make up about 2.1% of the sample. Sequencing was carried out using PBMCs or T cells enriched from blood (not recorded which). The receptor set was obtained from a man aged 40-49 years in a cohort exposed to, infected with or recovered from COVID-19 (not recorded which).

DNA for the CDR3: TGTGCCAGCAGTAAACAGGGGAAGAGTGAAGCTTTCTTT. Translating it yields CASSKQGKSEAFF. This chain connects TRBV27 to TRBJ1-1, with 7 bases identical to TRBD1. Germline CDR1 is MNHEY and CDR2 is SMNVEV (reference sequence). The CDR3 totals 13 residues. V shed 5 bases, J shed 7 bases, and the junction held 7 bases outside the gene matches.

The chain links TRBV18 to TRBJ2-1, with TRBD2 identical over 15 bases. The CDR3 consists of 16 residues. The junction had 3 bases not matched to a gene; V was cut back by 2 bases and J by 7 bases. CDR1 is KGHSH and CDR2 is LQKENI in the germline V gene. The CDR3 region has the DNA TGTGCCAGCTCACCATCCGGGACTAGCGGGGGGAATGAGCAGTTCTTC. Protein: CASSPSGTSGGNEQFF.

This clone has a single count. The rearrangement links TRBV7-9 to TRBJ1-4; the match to TRBD1 covers 8 bases. The CDR3 runs 15 residues. After removal of 0 bases from V and 4 bases from J, the junction contained 1 base not matched to a gene. Per the germline V gene, CDR1 is SEHNR and CDR2 is FQNEAQ (reference sequence). For the CDR3, the DNA is TGTGCCAGCAGCTTAGCACAGGGGGTTAATGAAAAACTGTTTTTT. Protein product: CASSLAQGVNEKLFF.

This CDR3 reads CASSHKQEEKLFF. DNA for the CDR3: TGTGCCAGCAGCCACAAACAGGAAGAAAAACTGTTTTTT. The gene calls are TRBV6-6 and TRBJ1-4, with D perhaps TRBD1 (5 bases). Looked up from germline, CDR1 is MNHNY and CDR2 is SVGAGI (reference sequence). The CDR3 has 13 residues. V was pared by 6 bases and J by 8 bases, with 13 bases between.

DNA of the CDR3: TGTGCCAGCAGAGAGCAGGGCATCTCCTACGAGCAGTACTTC. It translates to CASREQGISYEQYF. The chain is built from TRBV6-5 and TRBJ2-7, with D tentatively TRBD1 (5 bases). The V and J ends lost 6 bases and 0 bases respectively, with 12 bases between them. CDR3 length: 14 amino acids. CDR1 MNHEY and CDR2 SVGAGI come from the germline V gene.

The chain uses TRBV6-9 and TRBJ1-6, with unresolved D. CDR1 and CDR2 from the germline V gene are MNHGY and SVAAGI. The CDR3 has 15 residues. Trimming removed 6 bases from V and 7 bases from J, with 16 bases in between. The CDR3 is CASRLNLLWNSPLHF. CDR3 coding DNA: TGTGCCAGCAGACTAAATCTTCTTTGGAATTCACCCCTCCACTTT.

The CDR3 sequence: CASRQLQGAIIPDTQYF. CDR3 bases: TGTGCCAGCAGACAACTACAGGGGGCTATAATTCCAGATACGCAGTATTTT. The chain couples TRBV27 to TRBJ2-3; TRBD1 agrees at 9 bases. Trimming removed 6 bases from V and 4 bases from J; junction bases left unmatched: 14. Germline CDR1 and CDR2: MNHEY and SMNVEV (reference sequence). This CDR3 contains 17 residues.

This clone was observed once. The genes are TRBV5-4 and TRBJ2-3; D not resolved. The CDR3 sequence is 15 residues long. The germline V and J ends were trimmed by 4 bases and 0 bases, with 12 bases remaining between them. CDR1 SGHNT and CDR2 YYREEE come from the germline V gene (reference sequence). The CDR3 DNA follows: TGTGCCAGCAGCCCAACTGCCACTAGCACAGATACGCAGTATTTT. Its translation is CASSPTATSTDTQYF.

The chain carries TRBV27 and TRBJ2-5; 9 bases map to TRBD1. The CDR3 has 15 amino acids. Germline lookup yields CDR1 MNHEY and CDR2 SMNVEV (reference sequence). The trim removed 5 bases at V and 6 bases at J, leaving 10 bases unmatched. The CDR3, as DNA: TGTGCCAGCAGTCCCCGGGGACAGGGTAGGAAGACCCAGTACTTC. Its translation: CASSPRGQGRKTQYF.

The rearrangement joins TRBV28 to TRBJ2-7; 8 nucleotides line up with TRBD1. CDR3 size: 14 residues. CDR1 is MDHEN and CDR2 is SYDVKM in the germline V gene. Trimming removed 2 bases from V and 5 bases from J; junction bases left unmatched: 5. The CDR3 reads CASSLTGGHHEQYF. CDR3 bases: TGTGCCAGCAGTTTAACAGGGGGTCACCACGAGCAGTACTTC.

The chain combines TRBV30 with TRBJ1-5, with D possibly TRBD1 on 6 matching bases. CDR1 is GTSNPN and CDR2 is SVGIG in the germline V gene (reference sequence). The CDR3 covers 13 residues. Trimming took off 1 base at V and 5 bases at J, with 9 bases between the two ends. The CDR3 DNA reads as TGTGCCTGGAGTGGGACAGAGTATCAGCCCCAGCATTTT. Translated, it gives CAWSGTEYQPQHF.

The CDR3 sequence: CASSSKYEQFF. CDR3 DNA sequence: TGTGCCAGCAGCTCTAAATACGAGCAGTTCTTC. The chain combines TRBV7-9 with TRBJ2-1; no clear D gene. CDR3 length: 11 amino acids. Germline CDR1 reads SEHNR; CDR2 reads FQNEAQ (reference sequence). V lost 4 bases, J lost 10 bases, and 8 bases lay in between.

The J gene is TRBJ2-3, the V gene TRBV10-1; perhaps TRBD2 as D (6 bases). Germline lookup yields CDR1 WNHNN and CDR2 SYGVQD (reference sequence). The CDR3 is 15 residues long. The V gene lost 7 bases and the J gene lost 3 bases, with 17 bases spanning the gap. CDR3 protein: CASIHTGEGTDTQYF. The CDR3 DNA follows: TGCGCCAGCATACACACGGGAGAAGGTACAGATACGCAGTATTTT.

This chain joins TRBV9 and TRBJ2-1; TRBD2 agrees at 14 bases. CDR3 length: 15 residues. J gave up 9 bases and V 5 bases, and 7 bases lay outside the gene matches. Germline V gene sequence: CDR1 SGDLS, CDR2 YYNGEE. The CDR3 DNA sequence: TGTGCCAGCAGGGGACTAGCGGGAGAGACGGGTGAGCAGTTCTTC. Its protein is CASRGLAGETGEQFF. The variable domain in full, with the rest retrieved from reference TRBV9 and TRBJ2-1, is DSGVTQTPKHLITATGQRVTLRCSPRSGDLSVYWYQQSLDQGLQFLIQYYNGEERAKGNILERFSAQQFPDLHSELNLSSLELGDSALYFCASRGLAGETGEQFFGPGTRLTVL.

This chain links TRBV4-2 with TRBJ2-5, with TRBD2 matching over 7 bases. The germline V gene encodes CDR1 LGHNA and CDR2 YNFKEQ. The V segment lost 3 bases and the J segment 5 bases; nucleotides outside the gene matches: 6. This CDR3 spans 14 amino acids. This CDR3 reads CASSQAGERETQYF. The CDR3 DNA reads TGTGCCAGCAGCCAGGCGGGAGAACGGGAGACCCAGTACTTC.

The chain couples TRBV5-1 to TRBJ2-3; D possibly corresponds to TRBD1 (6 bases). V dropped 2 bases and J dropped 7 bases, with 11 bases sitting between them. CDR1 is SGHRS and CDR2 is YFSETQ in the germline V gene. This CDR3 spans 13 amino acids. Written as DNA, the CDR3 is TGCGCCAGCAGCTTCGAACAGGGATATACGCAGTATTTT. Its translation is CASSFEQGYTQYF.

The chain combines TRBV5-4 with TRBJ2-1, with 7 bases identical to TRBD2. Germline CDR1 is SGHNT and CDR2 is YYREEE (reference sequence). V lost 0 bases to trimming and J lost 5 bases; unmatched junction nucleotides: 5. This CDR3 has 15 residues. The CDR3 nucleotides read TGTGCCAGCAGCTTGGGCGGGAGAGGCCACAATGAGCAGTTCTTC. It yields the protein CASSLGGRGHNEQFF.

The rearrangement uses TRBV19 and TRBJ2-1, with D maybe TRBD2 (6 bases). This CDR3 contains 18 residues. Trimming cost V 4 bases and J 0 bases, with 19 bases left between them. Germline values: CDR1 LNHDA, CDR2 SQIVND (reference sequence). Here the CDR3 DNA reads TGTGCCAGTAGTACGCGATGGGTAGGCGGGACCTCCTACAATGAGCAGTTCTTC. This codes for CASSTRWVGGTSYNEQFF.

The chain uses TRBV11-2 and TRBJ2-2, with D perhaps TRBD1 (6 bases). V shed 5 bases and J shed 3 bases, with 10 bases lying between them. Germline-derived CDR1 and CDR2 are SGHAT and FQNNGV. The CDR3 length is 14 residues. This CDR3 is CASSARGDTGELFF. In nucleotides, the CDR3 is TGTGCCAGCAGCGCCAGGGGAGACACCGGGGAGCTGTTTTTT.

The chain recombines TRBV2 with TRBJ1-1; D unclear. Trimming took 7 bases from V and 3 from J, leaving 12 bases between them. Per germline, CDR1 SNHLY and CDR2 FYNNEI. The CDR3 runs to 13 residues. CDR3 DNA sequence: TGTGCCAGCACCAGGATGGGAGACACTGAAGCTTTCTTT. It yields the protein CASTRMGDTEAFF.

This clone appeared a single time. J is TRBJ2-7 and V is TRBV7-9; D possibly corresponds to TRBD1 (6 bases). The ends were cut back, 6 bases at V and 0 bases at J, with 9 bases in the middle. From germline, CDR1 is SEHNR and CDR2 FQNEAQ (reference sequence). The CDR3 runs to 13 residues. The CDR3 coding sequence is TGTGCCAGCAGTCCAGGGGACTCCTACGAGCAGTACTTC. Protein product: CASSPGDSYEQYF.

With respect to this clone: This same CDR3 is encoded by further DNA sequences in the sample. The V gene is TRBV5-1, the J gene TRBJ2-3; 9 bases line up with TRBD2. The CDR3 loop spans 16 amino acids. Trimming cost V 0 bases and J 2 bases; bases outside gene matches: 4. The germline V gene encodes CDR1 SGHRS and CDR2 YFSETQ. CDR3 sequence reads: CASSLGASGTTDTQYF. DNA of the CDR3: TGCGCCAGCAGCTTGGGTGCTAGCGGGACCACAGATACGCAGTATTTT.

J is TRBJ2-3 and V is TRBV5-4, with D perhaps TRBD2 (5 bases). CDR1 and CDR2 (germline): SGHNT, YYREEE (reference sequence). V was trimmed by 0 bases and J by 4 bases, leaving 15 bases between them. The CDR3 is made up of 16 amino acids. CDR3 protein: CASSLGAARNADTQYF. CDR3 bases: TGTGCCAGCAGCTTGGGAGCGGCCAGGAACGCAGATACGCAGTATTTT.

The chain employs TRBV11-2 and TRBJ1-3; D perhaps matches TRBD1 (6 bases). Germline V lookup: CDR1 SGHAT, CDR2 FQNNGV. The CDR3 contains 18 residues. Trimming removed 5 bases at V and 0 bases at J, with 20 bases between. DNA for the CDR3: TGTGCCAGCAGCAAACGGCAGGGGATTTCAATCTCTGGAAACACCATATATTTT. Its translation is CASSKRQGISISGNTIYF.